The present TCR beta chain was sequenced within a study of blood T cell repertoires in COVID-19. Participants were aged about 18 to 100 years from some 24 US areas. Recovered Cohort 3 donors showed two negative PCRs, clearance, or symptom resolution. This clone was seen more than once but under ten times. This sample also contains other DNA sequences that code for the same CDR3. Original data processing: Cell counts per sample came from amplifying reference gene primers. TCRdb's table, derived via immunoSEQ multiplex PCR, lists solely in-frame clones and lacks some. That table supplies the V and J calls and clone size; D and trimming were determined from the DNA. The repertoire consists of approximately 300,000 clones, with about 89% occurring once and the leading ten covering under 3%. From germline, CDR1 is LGHDT and CDR2 YNNKEL (reference sequence). CDR3 length: 13 amino acids. Trimming removed 1 base at V and 5 bases at J, with 8 bases between.

Material for sequencing was PBMCs or T cells enriched from blood (not recorded which). The receptor's source is a woman aged 18-29 years who had recovered from COVID-19. The chain is built from TRBV3-1 (or the pseudogene TRBV3-2) and TRBJ1-1; D not certain. The CDR3 here is CASSQVRDTEAFF. The CDR3 region has the DNA TGTGCCAGCAGCCAAGTTCGGGATACTGAAGCTTTCTTT.